The text below deals with one TCR beta chain. This clone turned up a few times. The target of this receptor is not known. Within one base of it there is no much larger clone, and no base qualities were kept. Including the terminal cysteine and phenylalanine, the CDR3 comprises 15 residues. Solely the CDR3 DNA is kept, with 45 bases framed from the first base. The germline V gene specifies LGHNA as CDR1 and YNFKEQ as CDR2. V is cut back by 5 bases and J by 3 bases, with 7 bases in the junction unmatched. This sample is part of a study of blood T cell repertoires in COVID-19 (dated by TCRdb to 2018 to 2020). For context, the study as a whole: The collaborator samples originated in the United States, Italy and Spain and spanned the acute and convalescent phases of COVID-19. The material from the prospective study consisted of cDNA or gDNA derived from T cells, B-cell-depleted T cells, or PBMCs. Deeply sampled blood TCRbeta repertoires from subjects exposed to, actively infected with, or recovered from COVID-19 were included in the dataset. A freely available public database, intended as a resource for researchers studying the immune response to SARS-CoV-2, is where the repertoires were released. Samples came from the ongoing ImmuneRACE study (first 160 participants) plus 1,254 subjects from 6 global collaborators. Sample metadata almost always included a de-identified subject ID, COVID-19 status, age in years and sex. Where HLA class I and class II types were available, the types were taken from metadata supplied by the sample provider, not from assay-based typing. Here is what the overall study found, with its caveats: The amount of clinical and demographic metadata varied by source and participant and was provided uncurated.

TCRbeta CDR3 regions were amplified from genomic DNA by means of the immunoSEQ Assay, a bias-controlled multiplex PCR. Regarding the original processing steps: The number of nucleated cells in each sample was estimated from the amplification of reference gene primers within the assay. To quantify the absolute abundance of each unique TCRbeta CDR3 rearrangement, sequence reads were collapsed and filtered. For each sample, productive Simpson clonality was calculated as the square root of Simpson's diversity index across productive rearrangements. TCRdb stores this immuneACCESS table with in-frame sequences only. Part of the clones is absent; in the studies checked, under half of the shortfall reflects unresolved V genes, and no reason is known for the rest. V, J and clone size are those of that table, while D and trimming were read from the DNA. This sample is represented by 200,000 to 250,000 clones; approximately 85% of them were singletons. The top ten constitute roughly 2.8% of the sample.

Samples from volunteer blood donors who had recovered from COVID-19 were contributed by a second Seattle source. Each collaborating institution followed its own protocols to collect whole blood in K2EDTA tubes. Collaborator samples were shipped for TCRbeta analysis as frozen whole blood, isolated PBMCs, or DNA extracted from either sample type. Recombination joined TRBV4-2 with TRBJ2-4; TRBD2 agrees with 7 junctional bases. The specimen sequenced was peripheral blood. This TCR was recovered from a man aged 45-65 years who had recovered from COVID-19. CDR3 protein: CASSDGLAVKNIQYF. The DNA sequence is as follows: TGTGCCAGCAGCGACGGGCTAGCGGTCAAAAACATTCAGTACTTC.